This TCR beta chain was found in a study of T cell responses to AZD1222 COVID-19 vaccine. As for this clone: Its specificity is unknown.

Study-wide results and caveats: Clonal diversity may have been underestimated in mostly white British donors. Spike was spanned by vaccine-associated CD4 TCRs, with dominance at 160-218 and 743-854. There were repertoire samples only from the period after the peak T cell response. An increase in Spike-specific TCR breadth and depth was observed after two AZD1222 doses.

Clones were sequenced by immunoSEQ multiplex PCR, and TCRdb holds only the in-frame ones, with some missing. The top ten hold approximately 26% of the sample, which has fewer than 40,000 clones, approximately 85% seen once. The sequencing used peripheral blood, collected 28 days after the second dose of the MenACWY control vaccine. The TCR was taken from an adult who received the MenACWY meningococcal vaccine as a control.

Written as DNA, the CDR3 is TGTGCCAGCAGCTTAAGGGGGTACGAGCAGTACTTC. Translating gives CASSLRGYEQYF. V and J are TRBV11-2 and TRBJ2-7; TRBD1 is a possible D gene (6 bases). V lost 2 bases to trimming and J lost 4 bases, with 6 bases between them. CDR1 and CDR2 from the germline V gene are SGHAT and FQNNGV. There are 12 residues in the CDR3. The variable domain in full, with the rest retrieved from reference TRBV11-2 and TRBJ2-7, is EAGVAQSPRYKIIEKRQSVAFWCNPISGHATLYWYQQILGQGPKLLIQFQNNGVVDDSQLPKDRFSAERLKGVDSTLKIQPAKLEDSAVYLCASSLRGYEQYFGPGTRLTVT.